Included here is one T cell receptor (beta chain) sequence, with context. Its specificity is unknown. These data come from a study of a mutant IDH1 vaccine in newly diagnosed glioma. Study summary: With temozolomide cycles, or 4-6 weeks after radiotherapy alone, vaccination was started. Before enrollment, patients got radiotherapy alone, temozolomide alone, or mostly the combination. Study results and caveats: Pseudoprogression apparently tracked independently of changes in top peripheral T cell clonotypes.

Time point meaning: week 11, during vaccination. The vaccine gave 300 ug of a 20-mer mutant IDH1 peptide subcutaneously per dose. Each of the donors came in with new WHO grade 3 or 4 astrocytomas that were IDH1-mutant and ATRX-lost. Profiled with immunoSEQ multiplex PCR; TCRdb holds only in-frame clones, not every one. This sample has 45,000 to 65,000 clones, with over 75% found just once. This CDR3 spans 14 amino acids. V dropped 0 bases and J dropped 5 bases, with 10 bases sitting between them. Sequencing used PBMCs, obtained from a glioma patient whose treatment included an IDH1 peptide vaccine. This receptor was identified in a man between 50 and 59 years old with glioma. This chain links TRBV23-1 with TRBJ1-2; D is ambiguous. TRBV23-1 has ORF status, its function being uncertain. CDR3 region: CASSQSRAGYGYTF. The CDR3 DNA reads TGCGCCAGCAGTCAATCGAGGGCGGGATATGGCTACACCTTC.